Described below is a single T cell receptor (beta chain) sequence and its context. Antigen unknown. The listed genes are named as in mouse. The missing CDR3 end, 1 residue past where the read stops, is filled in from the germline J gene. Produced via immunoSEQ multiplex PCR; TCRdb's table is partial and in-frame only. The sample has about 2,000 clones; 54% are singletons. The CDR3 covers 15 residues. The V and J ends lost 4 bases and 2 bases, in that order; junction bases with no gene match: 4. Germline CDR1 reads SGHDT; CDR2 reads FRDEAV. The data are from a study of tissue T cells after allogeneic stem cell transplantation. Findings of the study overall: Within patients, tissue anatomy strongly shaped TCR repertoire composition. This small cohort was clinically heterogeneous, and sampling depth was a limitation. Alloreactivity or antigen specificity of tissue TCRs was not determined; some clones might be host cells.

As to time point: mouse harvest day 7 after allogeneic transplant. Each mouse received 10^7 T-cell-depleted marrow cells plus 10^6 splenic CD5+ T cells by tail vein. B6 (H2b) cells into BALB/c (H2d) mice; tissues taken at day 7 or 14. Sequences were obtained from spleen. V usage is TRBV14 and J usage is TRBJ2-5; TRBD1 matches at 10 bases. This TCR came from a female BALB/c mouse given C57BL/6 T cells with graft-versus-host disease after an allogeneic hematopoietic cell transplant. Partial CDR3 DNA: TGTGCCAGCAGTCTGACAGGGGGCGCCCAAGACACCCAGTAC. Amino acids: CASSLTGGAQDTQY. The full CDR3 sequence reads CASSLTGGAQDTQYF.